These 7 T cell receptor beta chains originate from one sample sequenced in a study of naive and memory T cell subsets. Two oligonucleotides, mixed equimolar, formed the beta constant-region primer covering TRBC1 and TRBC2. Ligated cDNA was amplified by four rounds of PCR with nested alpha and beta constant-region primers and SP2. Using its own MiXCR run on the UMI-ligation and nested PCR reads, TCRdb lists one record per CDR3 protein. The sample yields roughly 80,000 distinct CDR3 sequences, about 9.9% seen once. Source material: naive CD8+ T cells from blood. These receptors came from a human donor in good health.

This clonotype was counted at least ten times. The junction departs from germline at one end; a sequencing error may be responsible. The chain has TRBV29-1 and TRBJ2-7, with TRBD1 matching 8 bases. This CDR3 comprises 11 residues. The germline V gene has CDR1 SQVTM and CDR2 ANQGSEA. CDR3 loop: CSVSPPPGQVF. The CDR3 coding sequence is TGCAGCGTGTCCCCCCCCCCGGGACAGGTGTTC.

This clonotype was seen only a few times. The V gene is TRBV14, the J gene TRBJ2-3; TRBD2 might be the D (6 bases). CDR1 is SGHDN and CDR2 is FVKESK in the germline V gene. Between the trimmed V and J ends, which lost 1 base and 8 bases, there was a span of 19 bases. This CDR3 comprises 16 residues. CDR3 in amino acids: CASSQAWRERAATQYF. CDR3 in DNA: TGTGCCAGCAGCCAAGCGTGGCGGGAAAGGGCAGCTACGCAGTATTTT. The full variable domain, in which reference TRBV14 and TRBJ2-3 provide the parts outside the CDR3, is EAGVTQFPSHSVIEKGQTVTLRCDPISGHDNLYWYRRVMGKEIKFLLHFVKESKQDESGMPNNRFLAERTGGTYSTLKVQPAELEDSGVYFCASSQAWRERAATQYFGPGTRLTVL.

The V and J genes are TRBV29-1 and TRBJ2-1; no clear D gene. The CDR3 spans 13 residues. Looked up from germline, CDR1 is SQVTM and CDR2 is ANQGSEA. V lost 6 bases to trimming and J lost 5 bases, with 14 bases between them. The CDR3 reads CSVPRTNDNEQFF. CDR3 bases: TGCAGCGTGCCACGGACGAATGACAATGAGCAGTTCTTC.

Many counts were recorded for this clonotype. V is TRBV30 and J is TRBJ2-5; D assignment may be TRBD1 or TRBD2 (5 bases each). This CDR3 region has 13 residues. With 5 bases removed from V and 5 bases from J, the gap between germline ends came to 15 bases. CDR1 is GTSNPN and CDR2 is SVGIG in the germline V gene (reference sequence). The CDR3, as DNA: TGTGCCTGGGACTCTACGGGACGGGAGACCCAGTACTTC. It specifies CAWDSTGRETQYF.

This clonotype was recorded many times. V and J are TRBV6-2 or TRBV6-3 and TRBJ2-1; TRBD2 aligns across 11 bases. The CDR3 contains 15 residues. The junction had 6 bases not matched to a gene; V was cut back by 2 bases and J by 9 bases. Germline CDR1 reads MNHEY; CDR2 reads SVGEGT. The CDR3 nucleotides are TGTGCCAGCAGTTACGACACTAGCGGGAGTCCTGAGCAGTTCTTC. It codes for CASSYDTSGSPEQFF.

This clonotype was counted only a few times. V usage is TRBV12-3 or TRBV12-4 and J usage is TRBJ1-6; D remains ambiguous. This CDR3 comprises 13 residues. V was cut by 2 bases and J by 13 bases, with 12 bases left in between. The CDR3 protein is CASSLPPAVPLHF. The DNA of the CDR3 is TGTGCCAGCAGTTTACCCCCGGCGGTCCCCCTCCACTTT.

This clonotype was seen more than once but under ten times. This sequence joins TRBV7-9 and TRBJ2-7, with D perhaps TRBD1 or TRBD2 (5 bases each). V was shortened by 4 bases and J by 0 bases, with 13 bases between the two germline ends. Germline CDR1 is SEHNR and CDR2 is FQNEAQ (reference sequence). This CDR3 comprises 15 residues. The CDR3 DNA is TGTGCCAGCAGCTCCCGGGACGCGTCCTCCTACGAGCAGTACTTC. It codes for CASSSRDASSYEQYF.